The 18 T cell receptor beta chains reported below all come from one sample, sequenced in a study of early T cells in non-severe SARS-CoV-2 infection. TCRdb ran MiXCR on the 5' RACE reads and lists one entry per CDR3 protein. The repertoire has about 37,000 distinct CDR3 sequences, approximately 8% of them found once; the top ten carry over 10%. The sequencing here drew on whole blood, taken at baseline. Source of these receptors: an adult who was a healthcare worker with PCR-confirmed SARS-CoV-2 infection or an uninfected control (not recorded which).

The J gene is TRBJ1-4, the V gene TRBV12-3 or TRBV12-4, with D possibly matching TRBD1 (5 bases). This CDR3 is built from 14 residues. Trimming stripped 6 bases from V and 4 bases from J, with 12 bases between. CDR3 in DNA: TGTGCCAGCAGGGCGGGGCTCGATAATGAAAAACTGTTTTTT. Its translation: CASRAGLDNEKLFF.

This clonotype was counted ten times or more. J is TRBJ1-1 and V is TRBV5-5; D unclear. The germline gives CDR1 SGHKS, CDR2 YYEKEE (reference sequence). CDR3 size: 14 residues. The V gene lost 2 bases and the J gene lost 4 bases, with 12 bases spanning the gap. The DNA for the CDR3 is TGTGCCAGCAGCTTTTTGGCCCTGGCCACTGAAGCTTTCTTT. It yields the protein CASSFLALATEAFF.

The chain has TRBV12-3 or TRBV12-4 and TRBJ2-1; the match to TRBD1 covers 9 bases. The V gene end was trimmed by 3 bases and the J gene end by 2 bases; junction bases not matched to a gene: 5. The CDR3 runs 16 residues. The CDR3 protein is CASSLGQGLAYNEQFF. The DNA of the CDR3 is TGTGCCAGCAGTTTGGGACAGGGATTAGCCTACAATGAGCAGTTCTTC.

This clonotype has only a few counts. The rearrangement joins TRBV10-3 to TRBJ2-3; 7 bases are a match to TRBD1. The CDR3 contains 14 residues. Germline V gene sequence: CDR1 ENHRY, CDR2 SYGVKD. The trim removed 6 bases at V and 2 bases at J, leaving 5 bases unmatched. CDR3 sequence (DNA): TGTGCCATCAGGGGGACAGCACACACAGATACGCAGTATTTT. Protein: CAIRGTAHTDTQYF.

A note on this clonotype: A much larger clone lies a single base off, so this may be a read error. The chain is built from TRBV20-1 and TRBJ2-3, with D possibly matching TRBD2 (5 bases). The CDR3 is 16 residues long. The germline V and J ends were trimmed by 5 bases and 1 base, with 19 bases remaining between them. Germline CDR1 reads DFQATT; CDR2 reads SNEGSKA (reference sequence). The CDR3 here is CSALPPIVGGTDTQYF. The CDR3 DNA is TGCAGTGCTCTACCCCCAATAGTGGGAGGCACAGATACGCAGTATTTT.

This clonotype showed up just a few times. This sequence joins TRBV20-1 and TRBJ2-5, with D tentatively TRBD1 (6 bases). The V gene's germline CDR1 is DFQATT and CDR2 SNEGSKA (reference sequence). The CDR3 covers 11 residues. V lost 5 bases to trimming and J lost 4 bases, with 8 bases between them. The CDR3, as DNA: TGCAGTGCTTGGGACACAGAGACCCAGTACTTC. Its translation is CSAWDTETQYF.

The V and J genes are TRBV10-3 and TRBJ1-6; tentatively, D is TRBD1 (6 bases). CDR1 and CDR2 from the germline V gene are ENHRY and SYGVKD. The length of the CDR3 is 15 residues. Trimming pared 2 bases from V and 5 bases from J, leaving 10 bases between. CDR3 amino acids: CAISEGGGNNSPLHF. The CDR3 region has the DNA TGTGCCATCAGTGAGGGGGGCGGGAATAATTCACCCCTCCACTTT.

The J gene is TRBJ2-4, the V gene TRBV28; D tentatively reads TRBD1 or TRBD2 (6 bases each). Germline V gene lookup returns CDR1 MDHEN and CDR2 SYDVKM. Trimming took off 7 bases at V and 8 bases at J, with 24 bases between the two ends. This CDR3 is 16 amino acids long. The CDR3 spells CASKTGLRVGGYIQYF. CDR3 in DNA: TGTGCCAGCAAAACGGGACTCCGAGTAGGGGGGTACATTCAGTACTTC.

Relative to its sample, this clonotype is medium-sized (0.01 to 0.1%). CDR3 in amino acids: CASSQDFRGQTSGANVLTF. In DNA, the CDR3 is TGCGCCAGCAGCCAAGATTTCCGGGGACAGACCTCTGGGGCCAACGTCCTGACTTTC. V is TRBV4-3 and J is TRBJ2-6; 7 bases map to TRBD1. The CDR3 totals 19 residues. Germline V gives CDR1 LGHNA, CDR2 YSLEER. V lost 0 bases to trimming and J lost 0 bases; unmatched junction nucleotides: 8.

With regard to this clonotype: Given a much more abundant clone one base away, this may be a read error. J is TRBJ2-1 and V is TRBV11-2, with D tentatively TRBD1 or TRBD2 (5 bases each). The germline CDR1 and CDR2 sequences are SGHAT and FQNNGV. The V gene lost 2 bases and the J gene lost 7 bases, with 12 bases spanning the gap. CDR3 length equals 14 residues. The CDR3 coding sequence is TGTGCCAGCAGCTTAAGACAGTGGAGGAATGAGCAGTTCTTC. This gives the protein CASSLRQWRNEQFF.

This clonotype came up a few times. The chain has TRBV12-3 or TRBV12-4 and TRBJ2-1; 12 nucleotides line up with TRBD2. This CDR3 comprises 15 residues. V lost 6 bases and J lost 2; bases outside the gene matches: 2. For the CDR3, the DNA is TGTGCCAGCAGACTAGCGGGGGGACCCTACAATGAGCAGTTCTTC. This sequence encodes CASRLAGGPYNEQFF.

The chain is built from TRBV7-3 and TRBJ1-1; no clear D gene. The length of the CDR3 is 14 residues. V dropped 5 bases and J dropped 5 bases, with 15 bases sitting between them. Germline CDR1 SGHTA, CDR2 FQGTGA. CDR3 sequence reads: CASSPEFTVTEAFF. The CDR3 nucleotides are TGTGCCAGCAGCCCCGAGTTTACGGTGACTGAAGCTTTCTTT. Full variable domain (remainder filled in from reference TRBV7-3 and TRBJ1-1): GAGVSQTPSNKVTEKGKYVELRCDPISGHTALYWYRQSLGQGPEFLIYFQGTGAADDSGLPNDRFFAVRPEGSVSTLKIQRTERGDSAVYLCASSPEFTVTEAFFGQGTRLTVV.

The chain employs TRBV4-1 and TRBJ1-3; D remains ambiguous. Between the trimmed V and J ends, which lost 5 bases and 4 bases, there was a span of 9 bases. CDR3 size: 13 residues. The germline CDR1 and CDR2 sequences are MGHRA and YSYEKL. The CDR3 reads CASSVKSGNTIYF. The CDR3 region has the DNA TGCGCCAGCAGCGTAAAGTCGGGAAACACCATATATTTT.

The rearrangement uses TRBV4-1 and TRBJ2-7; the D gene could be TRBD1 or TRBD2 (6 bases each). Trimming took 0 bases from V and 4 from J, leaving 16 bases between them. CDR3 size: 16 residues. Germline CDR1 MGHRA, CDR2 YSYEKL. CDR3 sequence (DNA): TGCGCCAGCAGCCAAGAATGGGGGGCATTGATATACGAGCAGTACTTC. The encoded protein is CASSQEWGALIYEQYF.

This clonotype was found many times. The genes are TRBV6-4 and TRBJ2-3; D is possibly TRBD1 (6 bases). This CDR3 has 13 residues. V gave up 4 bases and J gave up 1 base, with 6 bases separating them. Germline V gene data show CDR1 as MRHNA and CDR2 as SNTAGT. The CDR3 nucleotides are TGTGCCAGCAGTGCAGGGGGCACAGATACGCAGTATTTT. This gives the protein CASSAGGTDTQYF.

This clonotype was detected a few times. V and J are TRBV6-5 and TRBJ1-1; tentative D call: TRBD1 (5 bases). This CDR3 is built from 16 residues. Germline assignment: CDR1 MNHEY and CDR2 SVGAGI. Trimming pared 0 bases from V and 5 bases from J, leaving 16 bases between. The CDR3 DNA reads TGTGCCAGCAGTTACTCCGGGGCAGGGCGGAGGACTGAAGCTTTCTTT. Translating it yields CASSYSGAGRRTEAFF.

The gene calls are TRBV6-5 and TRBJ2-7; 10 bases map to TRBD2. The CDR3 consists of 15 residues. Germline V gene data show CDR1 as MNHEY and CDR2 as SVGAGI. After removal of 4 bases from V and 7 bases from J, the junction contained 10 bases not matched to a gene. The CDR3 sequence is CASSSASGGYREQYF. The DNA for the CDR3 is TGTGCCAGCAGTTCTGCTAGCGGGGGTTATAGAGAGCAGTACTTC.

This clonotype was detected a few times. The rearrangement links TRBV28 to TRBJ1-2; maybe TRBD1 (6 bases). This CDR3 is built from 13 residues. V was shortened by 3 bases and J by 4 bases, with 9 bases between the two germline ends. The germline V gene encodes CDR1 MDHEN and CDR2 SYDVKM. DNA for the CDR3: TGTGCCAGCAGTTTTCCCAGGGGCTATGGCTACACCTTC. Its protein product is CASSFPRGYGYTF.